A single sample gave rise to the 14 T cell receptor beta chains below, sequenced in a study of cytomegalovirus exposure and HLA in healthy donors. The PCR ran on 60 Vbeta and 13 Jbeta primers. Sequenced by immunoSEQ multiplex PCR; TCRdb stores in-frame clones only, minus some. The table lists more than 100,000 clones, about 9.1% of them singletons. Sequencing used PBMCs. These receptors all stem from a woman in her 40s in good health and CMV-seropositive.

As to this clone: The same CDR3 also results from other DNA sequences found in this sample. J is TRBJ2-2 and V is TRBV20-1; D not certain. This CDR3 contains 11 residues. The germline V gene has CDR1 DFQATT and CDR2 SNEGSKA (reference sequence). The V end lost 7 bases, the J end lost 7 bases, and 10 bases lay between the germline ends. CDR3 region: CSDAAVGELFF. The CDR3 DNA follows: TGCAGTGATGCGGCGGTCGGGGAGCTGTTTTTT.

V and J are TRBV19 and TRBJ2-1; TRBD2 is a possible D gene (6 bases). CDR3 length: 16 residues. Germline loops: CDR1 LNHDA, CDR2 SQIVND (reference sequence). V lost 3 bases and J lost 8, with 20 bases in between. Here the CDR3 reads CASSILRASVGDEQFF. The CDR3 bases are TGTGCCAGTAGTATTCTTCGCGCTAGCGTAGGCGATGAGCAGTTCTTC.

The rearrangement links TRBV7-8 to TRBJ2-1, with TRBD2 matching 8 bases. The CDR3 has 13 residues. Germline assignment: CDR1 SGHVS and CDR2 FQNEAQ. With V trimmed by 4 bases and J by 7 bases, 3 bases remained unmatched. The CDR3 nucleotides read TGTGCCAGCAGCTCTGGACTAGCTAATGAGCAGTTCTTC. Translated, it gives CASSSGLANEQFF.

The rearrangement joins TRBV6-5 to TRBJ1-1, with a tentative D call TRBD1 (6 bases). The V and J ends lost 4 bases and 4 bases respectively, with 13 bases between them. Germline V gives CDR1 MNHEY, CDR2 SVGAGI. The CDR3 runs to 14 residues. CDR3 in amino acids: CASSFIGGSTEAFF. In DNA, the CDR3 is TGTGCCAGCAGTTTCATAGGGGGAAGCACTGAAGCTTTCTTT.

The rearrangement links TRBV5-1 to TRBJ2-1; a weak D match, TRBD2 (6 bases). Per germline, CDR1 SGHRS and CDR2 YFSETQ. Trimming removed 4 bases at V and 1 base at J, with 12 bases between. The CDR3 extends over 15 amino acids. The CDR3 is CASSGGAQSYNEQFF. CDR3 coding DNA: TGCGCCAGCAGCGGCGGGGCCCAGTCCTACAATGAGCAGTTCTTC.

This clone occurred a few times. In DNA form, the CDR3 reads TGCAGCGTCTCCTACGACAGGGGCGTTGAGCAGTTCTTC. It is translated as CSVSYDRGVEQFF. The chain uses TRBV29-1 and TRBJ2-1, with 8 bases identical to TRBD1. The CDR3 sequence is 13 residues long. V shed 6 bases, J shed 9 bases, and the junction held 10 bases outside the gene matches. Germline values: CDR1 SQVTM, CDR2 ANQGSEA.

A few counts support this clone. This chain uses TRBV6-1 with TRBJ1-2; D not certain. Germline CDR1 and CDR2: MNHNS and SASEGT. V was trimmed by 3 bases and J by 4 bases, leaving 12 bases between them. The CDR3 covers 14 residues. Here the CDR3 DNA reads TGTGCCAGCAGTGAGGTCGACTGGTTCTATGGCTACACCTTC. Protein: CASSEVDWFYGYTF.

In this sample, this clone turned up a few times. A junction end diverges from the germline sequence, so it may reflect a read error. This chain links TRBV6-1 with TRBJ1-6; D is unclear. Germline assignment: CDR1 MNHNS and CDR2 SASEGT. The CDR3 has 15 residues. CDR3 bases: TGTGCCAGCTCCGAGGCTTCGCTCCTATATTCACCCCTCCGCTTT. As protein: CASSEASLLYSPLRF.

The gene calls are TRBV10-3 and TRBJ1-5; 9 bases align to TRBD1. Germline V gives CDR1 ENHRY, CDR2 SYGVKD. This CDR3 is 16 amino acids long. The junction had 4 bases not matched to a gene; V was cut back by 0 bases and J by 4 bases. The CDR3 DNA sequence: TGTGCCATCAGTGAGTCGGGACAGGGAGGGAATCAGCCCCAGCATTTT. Its translation is CAISESGQGGNQPQHF.

This clone has just a few counts. The chain couples TRBV4-1 to TRBJ2-4, with 10 bases fitting TRBD2. Trimming cost V 0 bases and J 1 base; bases outside gene matches: 9. This CDR3 contains 19 residues. CDR1 is MGHRA, CDR2 YSYEKL, per germline. As DNA, the CDR3 is TGCGCCAGCAGCCAAGACCCAGCGGGGGGGAGGAGGGCCAAAAACATTCAGTACTTC. Protein sequence: CASSQDPAGGRRAKNIQYF.

The rearrangement links TRBV11-3 to TRBJ1-5; no clear D gene. The CDR3 is made up of 16 amino acids. The V gene's germline CDR1 is SGHNT and CDR2 YENEEA. The V and J ends lost 1 base and 0 bases respectively, with 10 bases between them. CDR3 sequence reads: CASSLGVGNSNQPQHF. In nucleotides, the CDR3 is TGTGCCAGCAGCTTAGGGGTGGGCAATAGCAATCAGCCCCAGCATTTT. The full variable domain, with the rest looked up from reference TRBV11-3 and TRBJ1-5, is EAGVVQSPRYKIIEKKQPVAFWCNPISGHNTLYWYLQNLGQGPELLIRYENEEAVDDSQLPKDRFSAERLKGVDSTLKIQPAELGDSAVYLCASSLGVGNSNQPQHFGDGTRLSIL.

CDR3 nucleotide sequence: TGTGCCACCAGCAGAGACATCAGGGGGCCGGGGGAGCAGTACTTC. Its protein is CATSRDIRGPGEQYF. The chain recombines TRBV15 with TRBJ2-7; 8 bases map to TRBD1. The germline gives CDR1 LNHNV, CDR2 YYDKDF (reference sequence). The CDR3 is 15 amino acids. Trimming at V came to 0 bases and at J to 7 bases, leaving 8 bases not matched to a gene.

This clone was seen a handful of times. The chain joins TRBV7-3 to TRBJ2-5, with 8 positions matching TRBD1. There are 15 residues in the CDR3. Germline CDR1 SGHTA, CDR2 FQGTGA. The trim removed 5 bases at V and 5 bases at J, leaving 10 bases unmatched. CDR3 coding DNA: TGTGCCAGCAGCATGCAGGGGGCTAGGGGGGAGACCCAGTACTTC. Its protein is CASSMQGARGETQYF. The variable domain in full, completed from reference TRBV7-3 and TRBJ2-5, reads GAGVSQTPSNKVTEKGKYVELRCDPISGHTALYWYRQSLGQGPEFLIYFQGTGAADDSGLPNDRFFAVRPEGSVSTLKIQRTERGDSAVYLCASSMQGARGETQYFGPGTRLLVL.

The rearrangement links TRBV4-1 to TRBJ2-1, with 10 bases aligning to TRBD1. This CDR3 spans 17 amino acids. The V and J ends lost 0 bases and 7 bases, in that order; junction bases with no gene match: 9. Germline loops: CDR1 MGHRA, CDR2 YSYEKL. The CDR3 reads CASSQEPGTGVSNEQFF. DNA for the CDR3: TGCGCCAGCAGCCAAGAGCCGGGGACAGGGGTATCGAATGAGCAGTTCTTC.